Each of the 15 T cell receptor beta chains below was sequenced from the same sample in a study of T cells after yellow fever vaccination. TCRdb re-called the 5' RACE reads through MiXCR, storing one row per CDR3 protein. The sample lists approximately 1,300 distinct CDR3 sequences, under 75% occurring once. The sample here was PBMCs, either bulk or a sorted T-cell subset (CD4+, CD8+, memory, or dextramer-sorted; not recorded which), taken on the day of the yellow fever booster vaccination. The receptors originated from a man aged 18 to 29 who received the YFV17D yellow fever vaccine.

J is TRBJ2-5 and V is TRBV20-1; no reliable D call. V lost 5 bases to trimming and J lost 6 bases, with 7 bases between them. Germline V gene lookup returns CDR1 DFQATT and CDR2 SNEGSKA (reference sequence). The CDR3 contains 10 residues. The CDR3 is CSAGKQTQYF. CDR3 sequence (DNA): TGCAGTGCTGGAAAGCAGACCCAGTACTTC.

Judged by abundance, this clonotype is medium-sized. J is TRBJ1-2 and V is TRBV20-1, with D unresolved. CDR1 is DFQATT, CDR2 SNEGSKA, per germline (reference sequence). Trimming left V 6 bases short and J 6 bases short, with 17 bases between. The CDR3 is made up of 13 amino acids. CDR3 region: CSAILHTVDGYTF. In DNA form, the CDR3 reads TGCAGTGCCATTCTTCACACAGTCGATGGCTACACCTTC.

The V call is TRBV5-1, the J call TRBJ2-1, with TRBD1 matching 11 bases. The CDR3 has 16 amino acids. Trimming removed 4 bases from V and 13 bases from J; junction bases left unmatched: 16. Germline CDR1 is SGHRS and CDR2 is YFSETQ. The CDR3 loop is CASSPGQGEPGTNQFF. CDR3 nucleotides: TGCGCCAGCAGCCCGGGACAGGGGGAACCCGGGACTAATCAGTTCTTC.

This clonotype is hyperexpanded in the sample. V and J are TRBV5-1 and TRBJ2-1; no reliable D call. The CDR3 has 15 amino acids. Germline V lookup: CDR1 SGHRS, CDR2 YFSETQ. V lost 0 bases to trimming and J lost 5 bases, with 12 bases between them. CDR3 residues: CASSLDEPTDNEQFF. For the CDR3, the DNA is TGCGCCAGCAGCTTGGACGAGCCTACCGACAATGAGCAGTTCTTC.

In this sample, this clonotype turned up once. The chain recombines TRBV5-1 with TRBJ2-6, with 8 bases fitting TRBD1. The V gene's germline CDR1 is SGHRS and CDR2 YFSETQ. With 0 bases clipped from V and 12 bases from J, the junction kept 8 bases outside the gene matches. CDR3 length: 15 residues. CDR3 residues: CASSLEWTGMGVLTF. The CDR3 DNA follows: TGCGCCAGCAGCTTGGAATGGACAGGGATGGGCGTCCTGACTTTC.

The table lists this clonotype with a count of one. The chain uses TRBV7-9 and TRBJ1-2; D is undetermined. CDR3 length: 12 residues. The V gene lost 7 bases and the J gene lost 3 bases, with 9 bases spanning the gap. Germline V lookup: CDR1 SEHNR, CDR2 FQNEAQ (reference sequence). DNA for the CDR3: TGTGCCAGCACTGCAGAGTACTATGGCTACACCTTC. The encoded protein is CASTAEYYGYTF.

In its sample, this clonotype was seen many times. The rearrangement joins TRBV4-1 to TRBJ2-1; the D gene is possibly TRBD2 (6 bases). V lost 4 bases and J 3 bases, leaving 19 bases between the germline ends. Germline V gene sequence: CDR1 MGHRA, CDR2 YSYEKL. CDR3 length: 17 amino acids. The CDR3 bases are TGCGCCAGCAGCCTCAGGTCCTCCGGCGGGGACTACAATGAGCAGTTCTTC. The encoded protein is CASSLRSSGGDYNEQFF.

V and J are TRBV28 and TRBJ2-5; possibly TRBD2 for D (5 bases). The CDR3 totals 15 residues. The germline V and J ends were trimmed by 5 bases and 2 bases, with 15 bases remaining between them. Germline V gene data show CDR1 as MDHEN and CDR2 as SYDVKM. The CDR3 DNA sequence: TGTGCCAGCAGTCCCTCGCCCGGGATTCAAGAGACCCAGTACTTC. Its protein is CASSPSPGIQETQYF. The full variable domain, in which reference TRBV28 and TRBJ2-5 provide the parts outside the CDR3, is DVKVTQSSRYLVKRTGEKVFLECVQDMDHENMFWYRQDPGLGLRLIYFSYDVKMKEKGDIPEGYSVSREKKERFSLILESASTNQTSMYLCASSPSPGIQETQYFGPGTRLLVL.

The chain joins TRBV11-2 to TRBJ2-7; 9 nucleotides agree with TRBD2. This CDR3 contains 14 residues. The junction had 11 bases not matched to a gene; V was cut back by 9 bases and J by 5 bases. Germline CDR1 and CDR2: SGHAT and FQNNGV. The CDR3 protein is CARRSGTSRHEQYF. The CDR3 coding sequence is TGTGCCAGGAGGTCCGGGACTAGCCGCCACGAGCAGTACTTC.

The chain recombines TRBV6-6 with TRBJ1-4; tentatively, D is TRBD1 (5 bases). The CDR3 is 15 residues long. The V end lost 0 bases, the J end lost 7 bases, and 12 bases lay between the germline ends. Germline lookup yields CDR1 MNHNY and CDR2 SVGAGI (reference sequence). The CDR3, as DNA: TGTGCCAGCAGTTACTCGATTGCAGGGACTGAAAAACTGTTTTTT. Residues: CASSYSIAGTEKLFF.

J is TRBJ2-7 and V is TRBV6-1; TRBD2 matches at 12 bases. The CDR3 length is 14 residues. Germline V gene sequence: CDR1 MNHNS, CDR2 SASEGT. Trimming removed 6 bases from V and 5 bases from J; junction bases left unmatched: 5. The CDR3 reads CASSLAGGLNEQYF. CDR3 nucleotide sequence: TGTGCCAGCAGCCTAGCGGGGGGGCTAAACGAGCAGTACTTC.

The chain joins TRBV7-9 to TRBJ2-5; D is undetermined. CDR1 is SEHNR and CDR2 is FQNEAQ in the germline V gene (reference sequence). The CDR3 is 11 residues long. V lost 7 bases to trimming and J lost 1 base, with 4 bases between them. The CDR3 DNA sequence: TGTGCCAGCAACGCCCAAGAGACCCAGTACTTC. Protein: CASNAQETQYF.

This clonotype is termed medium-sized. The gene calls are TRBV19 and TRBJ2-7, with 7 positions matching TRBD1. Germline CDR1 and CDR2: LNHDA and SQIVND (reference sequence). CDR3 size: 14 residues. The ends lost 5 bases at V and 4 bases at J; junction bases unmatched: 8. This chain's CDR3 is CASSGRQGHYEQYF. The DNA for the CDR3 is TGTGCCAGTAGTGGACGACAGGGACATTACGAGCAGTACTTC.

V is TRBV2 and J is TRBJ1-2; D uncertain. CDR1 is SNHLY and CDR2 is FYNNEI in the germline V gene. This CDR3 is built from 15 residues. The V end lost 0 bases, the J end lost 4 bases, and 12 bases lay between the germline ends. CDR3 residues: CASSEAPGLVYGYTF. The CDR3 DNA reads TGTGCCAGCAGTGAAGCACCCGGACTAGTCTATGGCTACACCTTC.

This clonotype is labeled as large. The DNA for the CDR3 is TGTGCCAGCAGCTTCCCAGTACGGATCAATCAGCCCCAGCATTTT. This gives the protein CASSFPVRINQPQHF. The V and J genes are TRBV7-3 and TRBJ1-5; D gene ambiguous. Trimming took 3 bases from V and 3 from J, leaving 12 bases between them. The CDR3 runs 15 residues. The germline V gene has CDR1 SGHTA and CDR2 FQGTGA. Combining the CDR3 with reference TRBV7-3 and TRBJ1-5 gives the whole variable domain GAGVSQTPSNKVTEKGKYVELRCDPISGHTALYWYRQSLGQGPEFLIYFQGTGAADDSGLPNDRFFAVRPEGSVSTLKIQRTERGDSAVYLCASSFPVRINQPQHFGDGTRLSIL.